Sequencing of this TCR beta chain was carried out in a study of shared clonotypes between healthy human individuals. Overall study: Three plates each covered CD4 naive and memory; CD8 naive two, CD8 memory one. Study-wide results and caveats: A handful of donors shared about 5% of their naive CD4 clonotypes. Although depth was large, rarefaction showed that sequencing of the sorted subsets was incomplete.

CD45RO-negative CD8 cells positively selected for CCR7 made up the naive population, which excluded terminally differentiated effector memory CD45RA+ cells. The ends were cut back, 7 bases at V and 3 bases at J, with 12 bases in the middle. This CDR3 is 13 amino acids long. CDR1 and CDR2 (germline): MNHNS, SASEGT. As concerns this clone: The antigen remains unidentified.

Clones were sequenced by immunoSEQ multiplex PCR, and TCRdb holds only the in-frame ones, with some missing. The sample includes just over 2,000,000 clones, over 85% of them seen just once. The TCR comes from a man between 18 and 29 years old in good health. V and J are TRBV6-1 and TRBJ1-1; no definite D call. Sequencing was done on a sample of naive CD8+ T cells sorted from blood. In DNA, the CDR3 is TGTGCCAGCATGAGGGTAGGCTACACTGAAGCTTTCTTT. It encodes CASMRVGYTEAFF.